This T cell receptor (beta chain) was documented in a study of blood T cells in healthy people across ages. Study context: With template switching, about one barcoded beta molecule was captured per two T cells.

The authors ran a second PCR of about 7 to 11 cycles using a sample-barcoded 5' primer and a J-beta primer mix. Each sample provided no less than 2.5 million CDR3-containing paired-end reads. MiXCR, applied by TCRdb to the 5' RACE reads, yields one record per CDR3 protein. This table has about 650,000 distinct CDR3 sequences, about 30% appearing once. As to this clonotype: Its antigen is unknown. Possible read error: a much larger clone is one base away.

Study results and limitations: The unsorted PBMCs prevented any conclusive comparison of naive versus antigen-experienced cells.

Healthy Russian Caucasian donors spanned ages 6 to 90 years. This CDR3 region has 16 residues. CDR1 and CDR2 (germline): LGHNA, YSLEER. V gene TRBV4-3 combines with J gene TRBJ1-2, with D possibly being TRBD1 (6 bases). The sample taken for sequencing was blood. This sequence originates from a woman at least 80 years old in good health. CDR3 in DNA: TGCGCCGGCAGCCAAAGAGGTCTGGGGGCCCCCTATGGCTACACCTTC. Translated: CAGSQRGLGAPYGYTF.